This TCR beta chain was profiled in a study of T-cell memory formation after mild COVID-19. Study overall: TCR clusters largely stayed donor specific.

About this clonotype: Its antigen is not known.

The germline CDR1 and CDR2 sequences are DFQATT and SNEGSKA (reference sequence). The CDR3 loop spans 15 amino acids. Trimming removed 1 base from V and 2 bases from J, with 15 bases in between. Sample barcodes and UMIs were carried by the TCR alpha and TCR beta cDNA libraries that 5'RACE generated with constant-segment primers. One entry per CDR3 protein, called by TCRdb with MiXCR from the 5' RACE reads. The sample consists of some 290,000 distinct CDR3 sequences, under 20% of them appearing once. Broader study findings: CD4/CD8 balance held among clones contracting day 15 to 85, and later expanders leaned CD4+.

The sequence derives from a man aged 18 to 29 who had mild COVID-19 (a few samples of this study predate the infection). Cell type and time point are not known. The rearrangement joins TRBV20-1 to TRBJ2-7; possible D gene TRBD2, 6 bases. The specimen was PBMCs or a T cell subset sorted from them (not recorded which). CDR3 nucleotide sequence: TGCAGTGCTAGAGGCAGGCTAGCGTATACCTACGAGCAGTACTTC. Protein: CSARGRLAYTYEQYF.